The 20 T cell receptor beta chains below all came from one sample that was sequenced in a study of brain T cells in children with intractable seizures. Here immunoSEQ multiplex PCR was the method, and the copy in TCRdb shows in-frame clones only, minus some. This sample has around 20,000 clones; 85% to 95% occur once, and the top ten carry under 8%. This specimen consisted of peripheral blood, obtained at surgery. These receptors were obtained from a boy between 10 and 17 years old with focal cortical dysplasia and intractable seizures.

The V gene is TRBV28, the J gene TRBJ2-1, with TRBD1 matching 9 bases. From germline, CDR1 is MDHEN and CDR2 SYDVKM. The ends lost 9 bases at V and 4 bases at J; junction bases unmatched: 4. This CDR3 region has 13 residues. This CDR3 is CASHGTGYNEQFF. The CDR3 DNA reads TGTGCCAGTCACGGGACAGGGTACAATGAGCAGTTCTTC.

The chain combines TRBV12-3 or TRBV12-4 with TRBJ1-2; D gene uncertain. This CDR3 is 13 amino acids long. Trimming left V 4 bases short and J 7 bases short, with 13 bases between. CDR3 residues: CASSYRVDGGYTF. The CDR3 coding sequence is TGTGCCAGCAGTTATAGAGTAGACGGTGGCTACACCTTC.

The J gene is TRBJ1-2, the V gene TRBV11-2, with 7 bases that match TRBD1. After removal of 5 bases from V and 7 bases from J, the junction contained 4 bases not matched to a gene. Looked up from germline, CDR1 is SGHAT and CDR2 is FQNNGV. There are 12 residues in the CDR3. CDR3 sequence: CASSAWTGGYTF. The CDR3 DNA follows: TGTGCCAGCAGCGCGTGGACAGGTGGCTACACCTTC.

The rearrangement uses TRBV27 and TRBJ2-5; no reliable D call. This CDR3 contains 15 residues. Per germline, CDR1 MNHEY and CDR2 SMNVEV (reference sequence). Trimming cost V 2 bases and J 5 bases, with 15 bases left between them. CDR3 region: CASSLGPGGRETQYF. The CDR3 region has the DNA TGTGCCAGCAGTTTAGGTCCAGGCGGCCGGGAGACCCAGTACTTC.

V is TRBV5-1 and J is TRBJ2-1; 7 nucleotides align to TRBD2. Germline assignment: CDR1 SGHRS and CDR2 YFSETQ. The CDR3 is 15 residues long. With 0 bases clipped from V and 8 bases from J, the junction kept 8 bases outside the gene matches. CDR3 protein: CASSLGRARGDEQFF. The CDR3 nucleotides read TGCGCCAGCAGCTTGGGTCGGGCCCGGGGGGATGAGCAGTTCTTC.

The CDR3 sequence is CAISSLEGAEQYF. The CDR3 bases are TGTGCCATCAGCAGCCTGGAGGGGGCAGAGCAGTACTTC. The V gene is TRBV10-3, the J gene TRBJ2-7; D may be TRBD1 (7 bases). CDR1 is ENHRY, CDR2 SYGVKD, per germline. V dropped 6 bases and J dropped 7 bases, with 16 bases sitting between them. The CDR3 runs 13 residues.

The V call is TRBV4-1, the J call TRBJ1-6; D is unclear. Germline CDR1 is MGHRA and CDR2 is YSYEKL. This CDR3 has 16 residues. The V end lost 1 base, the J end lost 9 bases, and 16 bases lay between the germline ends. The CDR3 region is CASSQVSVGGSSPLHF. CDR3 nucleotides: TGCGCCAGCAGCCAAGTGTCGGTTGGAGGTAGTTCACCCCTCCACTTT.

The chain recombines TRBV11-2 with TRBJ2-7, with 9 bases that match TRBD2. V shed 5 bases, J shed 5 bases, and the junction held 7 bases outside the gene matches. The CDR3 is 14 residues long. Germline CDR1 and CDR2: SGHAT and FQNNGV. This CDR3 reads CASSVSGRPHEQYV. In DNA, the CDR3 is TGTGCCAGCAGCGTCAGCGGGAGGCCCCACGAGCAGTACGTC.

This chain connects TRBV5-8 to TRBJ1-5; possible D gene TRBD1, 5 bases. V lost 3 bases to trimming and J lost 1 base, with 11 bases between them. Germline-derived CDR1 and CDR2 are SGHTS and YDEGEE. This CDR3 has 15 residues. CDR3 nucleotides: TGTGCCAGCAGCTCAGAGGGGAACAGCAATCAGCCCCAGCATTTT. This codes for CASSSEGNSNQPQHF.

J is TRBJ1-2 and V is TRBV4-1; D gene ambiguous. V was trimmed by 2 bases and J by 5 bases, leaving 15 bases between them. The length of the CDR3 is 15 residues. Germline V CDR1 and CDR2: MGHRA, YSYEKL. This CDR3 reads CASSQNLGVWYGYTF. For the CDR3, the DNA is TGCGCCAGCAGCCAAAATTTGGGAGTGTGGTATGGCTACACCTTC.

The genes are TRBV7-8 and TRBJ1-5; the D gene is possibly TRBD1 (6 bases). Germline loops: CDR1 SGHVS, CDR2 FQNEAQ. Trimming removed 6 bases at V and 1 base at J, with 16 bases between. The CDR3 is made up of 16 amino acids. This CDR3 reads CASSLGTRSSNQPQHF. In nucleotides, the CDR3 is TGTGCCAGCAGTCTGGGGACACGGAGCAGCAATCAGCCCCAGCATTTT.

The J gene is TRBJ1-4, the V gene TRBV19, with TRBD1 identical over 7 bases. In germline, CDR1 is LNHDA, CDR2 SQIVND (reference sequence). The J segment lost 2 bases and the V segment lost 4 bases, leaving 1 base of the junction unmatched. The CDR3 has 14 residues. CDR3 in DNA: TGTGCCAGTAGTAGGACAGGCACTAATGAAAAACTGTTTTTT. Translated, it gives CASSRTGTNEKLFF.

The V gene is TRBV4-1, the J gene TRBJ2-7; no firm D call. The V gene lost 0 bases and the J gene lost 0 bases, with 6 bases spanning the gap. CDR3 length: 14 amino acids. The germline V gene encodes CDR1 MGHRA and CDR2 YSYEKL. The CDR3 DNA sequence: TGCGCCAGCAGCCAAGAGTGGACCTCCTACGAGCAGTACTTC. Translation gives CASSQEWTSYEQYF.

This chain connects TRBV28 to TRBJ2-3; D is undetermined. V was shortened by 6 bases and J by 0 bases, with 13 bases between the two germline ends. The CDR3 consists of 15 residues. Germline lookup yields CDR1 MDHEN and CDR2 SYDVKM. The CDR3 loop is CASSWKGRSTDTQYF. Here the CDR3 DNA reads TGTGCCAGCAGCTGGAAGGGCCGGAGCACAGATACGCAGTATTTT.

The chain couples TRBV3-1 (or the pseudogene TRBV3-2) to TRBJ2-1; unclear D gene. Per germline, CDR1 LGHDT and CDR2 YNNKEL (reference sequence). V shed 6 bases and J shed 8 bases, with 23 bases lying between them. The CDR3 spans 16 residues. The CDR3 DNA sequence: TGTGCCAGCAGTCAAAGGAGATTTGAAAGGTTCGATGAGCAGTTCTTC. This sequence encodes CASSQRRFERFDEQFF.

This chain uses TRBV5-6 with TRBJ1-1; 10 bases map to TRBD1. J lost 3 bases, V lost 6 bases, and 11 bases had no gene match. CDR1 is SGHDT and CDR2 is YYEEEE in the germline V gene. CDR3 length equals 16 residues. In DNA, the CDR3 is TGTGCCAGCACCCGGTGGGGACAGGGGTTTTACACTGAAGCTTTCTTT. Residues: CASTRWGQGFYTEAFF.

The chain couples TRBV27 to TRBJ1-5; D is unresolved. The V and J ends lost 1 base and 5 bases respectively, with 12 bases between them. Germline loops: CDR1 MNHEY, CDR2 SMNVEV (reference sequence). This CDR3 has 15 residues. The DNA for the CDR3 is TGTGCCAGCAGTTTATACCTACAGAAAGATCAGCCCCAGCATTTT. Translation gives CASSLYLQKDQPQHF.

The chain is built from TRBV6-5 and TRBJ2-7; D tentatively fits TRBD1 or TRBD2 (6 bases each). Germline CDR1 and CDR2: MNHEY and SVGAGI. CDR3 length: 13 amino acids. Trimming removed 4 bases from V and 5 bases from J, with 12 bases in between. The DNA for the CDR3 is TGTGCCAGCAGTTCTAGGGGGGCCCACGAGCAGTACTTC. This codes for CASSSRGAHEQYF.

The genes are TRBV4-1 and TRBJ1-5; 8 nucleotides align to TRBD1. Germline CDR1 and CDR2: MGHRA and YSYEKL. This CDR3 is 14 amino acids long. V dropped 1 base and J dropped 5; count of bases not matched to a gene: 1. Here the CDR3 DNA reads TGCGCCAGCAGCCAAGTACAGGGGGATCAGCCCCAGCATTTT. Translated: CASSQVQGDQPQHF.

The rearrangement links TRBV27 to TRBJ1-4; D call uncertain. Per germline, CDR1 MNHEY and CDR2 SMNVEV (reference sequence). The CDR3 spans 13 residues. Trimming took off 6 bases at V and 4 bases at J, with 9 bases between the two ends. The CDR3 region is CASRFLGNEKLFF. The CDR3 coding sequence is TGTGCCAGCAGGTTCTTGGGTAATGAAAAACTGTTTTTT.